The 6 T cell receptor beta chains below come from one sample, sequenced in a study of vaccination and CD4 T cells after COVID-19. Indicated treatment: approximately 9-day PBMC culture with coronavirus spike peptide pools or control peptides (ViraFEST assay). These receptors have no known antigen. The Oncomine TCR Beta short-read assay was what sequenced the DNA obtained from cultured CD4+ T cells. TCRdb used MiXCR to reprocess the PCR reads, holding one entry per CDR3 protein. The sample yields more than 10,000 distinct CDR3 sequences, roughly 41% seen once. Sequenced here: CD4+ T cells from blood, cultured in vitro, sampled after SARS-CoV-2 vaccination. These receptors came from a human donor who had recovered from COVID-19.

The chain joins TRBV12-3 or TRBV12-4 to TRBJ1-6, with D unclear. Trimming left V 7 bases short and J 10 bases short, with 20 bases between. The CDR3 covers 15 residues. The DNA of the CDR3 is TGTGCCAGCACCAAGCAGGCAGGATGGGGATCACCCCTCCACTTT. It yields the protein CASTKQAGWGSPLHF.

The DNA for the CDR3 is TGCAGTGCTCACCGCACAGGGGGCCAAAACATTCAGTACTTC. Protein: CSAHRTGGQNIQYF. The rearrangement links TRBV20-1 to TRBJ2-4; 9 bases align to TRBD1. The CDR3 is 14 residues long. V shed 5 bases, J shed 5 bases, and the junction held 7 bases outside the gene matches. In germline, CDR1 is DFQATT, CDR2 SNEGSKA (reference sequence).

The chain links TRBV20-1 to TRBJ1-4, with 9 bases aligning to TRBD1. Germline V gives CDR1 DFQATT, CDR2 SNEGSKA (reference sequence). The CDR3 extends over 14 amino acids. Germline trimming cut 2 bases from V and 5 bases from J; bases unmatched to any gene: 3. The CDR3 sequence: CSARNDRGNEKLFF. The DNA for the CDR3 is TGCAGTGCTAGAAACGACAGGGGGAATGAAAAACTGTTTTTT.

In DNA, the CDR3 is TGTGCCAGCAGCCCGAGTGAGGGGCTAAGTGGAAACACCATATATTTT. Protein product: CASSPSEGLSGNTIYF. The chain uses TRBV28 and TRBJ1-3, with TRBD1 as a possible D gene (5 bases). This CDR3 region has 16 residues. Germline CDR1 MDHEN, CDR2 SYDVKM. V was clipped by 6 bases and J by 3 bases, with 18 bases between them.

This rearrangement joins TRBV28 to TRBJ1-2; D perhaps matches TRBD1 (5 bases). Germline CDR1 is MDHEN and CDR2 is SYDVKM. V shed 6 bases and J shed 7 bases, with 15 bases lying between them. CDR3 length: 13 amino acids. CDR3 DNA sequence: TGTGCCAGCAGCCCCCGGGGCGGTTTTGGCTACACCTTC. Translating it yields CASSPRGGFGYTF.

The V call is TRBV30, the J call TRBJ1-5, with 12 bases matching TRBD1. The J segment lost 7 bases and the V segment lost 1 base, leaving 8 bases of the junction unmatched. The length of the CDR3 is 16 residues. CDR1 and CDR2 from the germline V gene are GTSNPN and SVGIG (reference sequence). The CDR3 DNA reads TGTGCCTGGAGTGCGCCACCGGGACAGGGGGCACAGCCCCAGCATTTT. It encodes CAWSAPPGQGAQPQHF. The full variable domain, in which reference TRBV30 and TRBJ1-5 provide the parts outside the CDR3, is SQTIHQWPATLVQPVGSPLSLECTVEGTSNPNLYWYRQAAGRGLQLLFYSVGIGQISSEVPQNLSASRPQDRQFILSSKKLLLSDSGFYLCAWSAPPGQGAQPQHFGDGTRLSIL.